The sequence of this TCR beta chain was determined in a study of glioma-infiltrating T cells. About this clonotype: This may be a read error: a much more frequent sequence differs by one nucleotide.

The iRepertoire nested amplicon-rescue multiplex PCR amplified TCR alpha and beta CDR3s from RNA. TCRdb reprocessed the multiplex PCR reads via MiXCR and lists one record per CDR3 protein. The sample yields around 170,000 distinct CDR3 sequences, roughly 45% seen once. Sequenced sample: glioma tissue, nonneoplastic brain tissue, or PBMCs (not recorded which). The clonotype was recovered from a human donor with low-grade glioma or glioblastoma, undergoing nonglioma brain surgery, or in good health (not recorded which).

The CDR3 sequence is CATKASVSEKLFF. In DNA, the CDR3 is TGTGCCACCAAGGCGTCCGTCTCTGAAAAACTGTTTTTT. The chain carries TRBV15 and TRBJ1-4; D not certain. V lost 7 bases to trimming and J lost 7 bases, with 13 bases between them. The CDR3 length is 13 residues. Germline CDR1 reads LNHNV; CDR2 reads YYDKDF (reference sequence).